This T cell receptor (beta chain) was retrieved from a study of blood T cell repertoires in COVID-19. In the study overall: Collection of acute and convalescent COVID-19 samples took place in the United States, Italy and Spain. PBMCs, B-cell-depleted T cells, or T cells provided the cDNA or gDNA that made up the material.

With V trimmed by 6 bases and J by 1 base, 12 bases remained unmatched. CDR1 MDHEN and CDR2 SYDVKM come from the germline V gene. The length of the CDR3 is 17 residues. Original methodology: It was from reference gene primer amplification that nucleated cell counts were estimated. Data came from immunoSEQ multiplex PCR; TCRdb stores just in-frame clones and leaves some out. V, J and clone size derive from that table, while D and trimming were established from the DNA sequence. This table holds hundreds of thousands of clones, approximately 86% found once. Sample: peripheral blood. This sequence joins TRBV28 and TRBJ1-5; TRBD1 matches 7 bases. The receptor was derived from a man older than 75 with acute or convalescent COVID-19. In DNA form, the CDR3 reads TGTGCCAGCAGATTGCCCGAGGGGGCCTTGAGCAATCAGCCCCAGCATTTT. This gives the protein CASRLPEGALSNQPQHF. Drawing the rest from reference TRBV28 and TRBJ1-5, the complete variable domain is DVKVTQSSRYLVKRTGEKVFLECVQDMDHENMFWYRQDPGLGLRLIYFSYDVKMKEKGDIPEGYSVSREKKERFSLILESASTNQTSMYLCASRLPEGALSNQPQHFGDGTRLSIL.